Detailed here is one T cell receptor beta chain. Germline loops: CDR1 MNHEY, CDR2 SVGAGI. This CDR3 spans 14 amino acids. The germline V and J ends were trimmed by 8 bases and 1 base, with 13 bases remaining between them. The data are from a study of blood T cell repertoires in COVID-19. Overall study context: COVID-19 samples from acute and convalescent phases originated in the United States, Italy and Spain. Nucleic acid was either cDNA or gDNA, and it came from T cells, B-cell-depleted T cells, or PBMCs.

Per the original data handling: The authors estimated nucleated cell counts from reference gene primer amplification. Sequencing was performed with immunoSEQ multiplex PCR; in TCRdb, only in-frame clones are kept and a portion is missing. Clone size and V and J calls were adopted from that table, with D and trimming inferred from the DNA. Counted here are roughly 200,000 clones, 84% occurring once; the ten biggest clones make up around 13%. This receptor was taken from a human donor in a cohort sampled during active COVID-19. Sample: peripheral blood. The V gene is TRBV6-5, the J gene TRBJ2-3; a possible D gene is TRBD2 (6 bases). The CDR3 region is CASARDSRTDTQYF. Written as DNA, the CDR3 is TGTGCCAGCGCACGGGACTCCCGCACAGATACGCAGTATTTT.